The 21 T cell receptor beta chains below were found in one sample sequenced in a study of OX40 agonist ivuxolimab in advanced cancers. Clones were read by immunoSEQ multiplex PCR, and TCRdb kept only the in-frame ones, dropping some. The table records just over 95,000 clones, 90% of them present only once. The material sequenced was CD4+ or CD8+ T cells sorted from blood, taken in a trial of the OX40 agonist ivuxolimab. Receptors were obtained from an adult with an advanced solid tumor such as melanoma, head and neck, liver or kidney cancer.

This sequence joins TRBV5-1 and TRBJ2-6, with a tentative D call TRBD1 (6 bases). Germline values: CDR1 SGHRS, CDR2 YFSETQ. The CDR3 is 13 amino acids. Trimming removed 4 bases at V and 18 bases at J, with 20 bases between. The CDR3 region has the DNA TGCGCCAGCAGCAGAGGGGACACCGACTCTGGGACTTTC. This sequence encodes CASSRGDTDSGTF.

The chain combines TRBV28 with TRBJ2-5, with D tentatively TRBD1 (5 bases). Near its end, the DNA agrees better with TRBJ2-7, so the J call may be wrong. The CDR3 length is 16 residues. Germline V CDR1 and CDR2: MDHEN, SYDVKM. The CDR3 bases are TGTGCCAGCAGTTCCCCTGCCAGGGTGGGATCCTACGAGCAGTACTTC. It yields the protein CASSSPARVGSYEQYF.

The J gene is TRBJ2-6, the V gene TRBV19, with D possibly TRBD2 on 6 matching bases. V shed 2 bases and J shed 1 base, with 9 bases lying between them. The CDR3 is 16 amino acids. Germline CDR1 reads LNHDA; CDR2 reads SQIVND (reference sequence). CDR3 in amino acids: CASSIKGRSGANVLTF. The DNA for the CDR3 is TGTGCCAGTAGTATAAAGGGGAGGTCTGGGGCCAACGTCCTGACTTTC.

The chain has TRBV7-8 and TRBJ1-1, with 8 bases fitting TRBD1. V lost 5 bases, J lost 0 bases, and 14 bases stayed unmatched. This CDR3 contains 18 residues. The germline V gene has CDR1 SGHVS and CDR2 FQNEAQ. DNA for the CDR3: TGTGCCAGCAGCAAAACTCCGGGACAGGTCTCAATGAACACTGAAGCTTTCTTT. Protein product: CASSKTPGQVSMNTEAFF.

This chain joins TRBV28 and TRBJ2-1; D might be TRBD1 (6 bases). The V and J ends lost 5 bases and 8 bases respectively, with 16 bases between them. Looked up from germline, CDR1 is MDHEN and CDR2 is SYDVKM. The length of the CDR3 is 14 residues. The CDR3 region has the DNA TGTGCCAGCAGTGCCTCCGGGACAATCGATGAGCAGTTCTTC. It yields the protein CASSASGTIDEQFF.

V usage is TRBV6-1 and J usage is TRBJ1-1; D is undetermined. Trimming shortened V by 3 bases and J by 6 bases, and 11 bases separated the two germline ends. CDR1 and CDR2 from the germline V gene are MNHNS and SASEGT. This CDR3 spans 13 amino acids. The CDR3 nucleotides are TGTGCCAGCAGTGATGCGCGGGCTCCTGAAGCTTTCTTT. It yields the protein CASSDARAPEAFF.

This clone has just one count. V gene TRBV7-7 combines with J gene TRBJ2-1; 10 bases match TRBD2. This CDR3 has 15 residues. The germline V gene encodes CDR1 SSHAT and CDR2 FNYEAQ (reference sequence). V lost 5 bases and J lost 1; bases outside the gene matches: 2. The CDR3 DNA sequence: TGTGCCAGCAGCCCGACTAGCGGGTCCTACAATGAGCAGTTCTTC. It is translated as CASSPTSGSYNEQFF.

The chain recombines TRBV10-1 with TRBJ2-5, with 9 bases fitting TRBD1. Germline V gene data show CDR1 as WNHNN and CDR2 as SYGVQD (reference sequence). This CDR3 region has 17 residues. Trimming cost V 6 bases and J 3 bases; bases outside gene matches: 14. In DNA form, the CDR3 reads TGCGCCAGCAGACGAAAAAAGGCCGGGACAGGGAAAGAGACCCAGTACTTC. Translation gives CASRRKKAGTGKETQYF.

The V call is TRBV10-3, the J call TRBJ1-2; possibly TRBD1 for D (6 bases). Trimming left V 7 bases short and J 3 bases short, with 12 bases between. This CDR3 region has 13 residues. From germline, CDR1 is ENHRY and CDR2 SYGVKD. The CDR3 region has the DNA TGTGCCATCACCCCGGACAGAGACTATGGCTACACCTTC. This gives the protein CAITPDRDYGYTF.

J is TRBJ2-5 and V is TRBV11-3; D remains ambiguous. Trimming removed 5 bases at V and 5 bases at J, with 15 bases between. This CDR3 contains 14 residues. Germline loops: CDR1 SGHNT, CDR2 YENEEA. The CDR3 loop is CASSPSPSGETQYF. The CDR3 region has the DNA TGTGCCAGCAGCCCCTCCCCGAGTGGGGAGACCCAGTACTTC.

This clone was detected only once. CDR3 coding DNA: TGTGCCATCAGTGACGTGCAGGGGGCTTCCCACACAGATACGCAGTATTTT. Its protein product is CAISDVQGASHTDTQYF. This chain joins TRBV10-3 and TRBJ2-3, with 8 bases lining up with TRBD1. Trimming removed 3 bases from V and 2 bases from J; junction bases left unmatched: 10. Per the germline V gene, CDR1 is ENHRY and CDR2 is SYGVKD. The CDR3 has 17 residues.

The chain joins TRBV7-9 to TRBJ2-2; D is undetermined. The CDR3 is 12 residues long. Germline V gives CDR1 SEHNR, CDR2 FQNEAQ (reference sequence). V was trimmed by 5 bases and J by 4 bases, leaving 5 bases between them. The CDR3 DNA follows: TGTGCCAGCAGCCGGCGCACCGGGGAGCTGTTTTTT. Encoded protein: CASSRRTGELFF.

The genes are TRBV5-1 and TRBJ2-3; 8 nucleotides line up with TRBD2. The CDR3 has 15 residues. Trimming removed 1 base from V and 6 bases from J; junction bases left unmatched: 7. From germline, CDR1 is SGHRS and CDR2 YFSETQ. The CDR3 spells CASSLSAGGSDTQYF. The CDR3 region has the DNA TGCGCCAGCAGCTTGTCCGCGGGGGGATCTGATACGCAGTATTTT.

This chain uses TRBV7-9 with TRBJ2-7; tentatively, D is TRBD2 (5 bases). Trimming removed 1 base from V and 9 bases from J, with 10 bases in between. Germline V gives CDR1 SEHNR, CDR2 FQNEAQ (reference sequence). CDR3 length: 12 residues. CDR3 DNA sequence: TGTGCCAGCAGCTTAGGACTCGAGGGGCAGTACTTC. Protein product: CASSLGLEGQYF.

This clone was recorded once. Additional DNA sequences in this sample encode the identical CDR3. V is TRBV5-1 and J is TRBJ1-4; D not certain. Per germline, CDR1 SGHRS and CDR2 YFSETQ. V lost 2 bases to trimming and J lost 5 bases, with 13 bases between them. The length of the CDR3 is 15 residues. In DNA, the CDR3 is TGCGCCAGCAGCTTTAGTTCGTCCGAAAATGAAAAACTGTTTTTT. Protein: CASSFSSSENEKLFF.

This chain uses TRBV30 with TRBJ1-5; no firm D call. The V and J ends lost 0 bases and 4 bases respectively, with 7 bases between them. This CDR3 contains 13 residues. Germline-derived CDR1 and CDR2 are GTSNPN and SVGIG (reference sequence). The CDR3 loop is CAWSVGRNQPQHF. CDR3 nucleotides: TGTGCCTGGAGTGTAGGGAGGAATCAGCCCCAGCATTTT. Variable domain in full (rest from reference TRBV30 and TRBJ1-5): SQTIHQWPATLVQPVGSPLSLECTVEGTSNPNLYWYRQAAGRGLQLLFYSVGIGQISSEVPQNLSASRPQDRQFILSSKKLLLSDSGFYLCAWSVGRNQPQHFGDGTRLSIL.

This chain connects TRBV29-1 to TRBJ2-1; D is undetermined. In germline, CDR1 is SQVTM, CDR2 ANQGSEA. Trimming removed 7 bases from V and 0 bases from J, with 7 bases in between. CDR3 length equals 12 residues. CDR3 sequence reads: CSASSSYNEQFF. The DNA for the CDR3 is TGCAGCGCCAGTAGCTCCTACAATGAGCAGTTCTTC.

The V call is TRBV5-6, the J call TRBJ2-3; D is unclear. This CDR3 spans 16 amino acids. Trimming took off 0 bases at V and 3 bases at J, with 14 bases between the two ends. Germline CDR1 reads SGHDT; CDR2 reads YYEEEE. The CDR3 protein is CASSLVGRQETDTQYF. CDR3 nucleotides: TGTGCCAGCAGCTTGGTCGGACGCCAGGAGACAGATACGCAGTATTTT.

The chain couples TRBV4-1 to TRBJ1-2; TRBD1 might be the D (5 bases). V was shortened by 1 base and J by 0 bases, with 21 bases between the two germline ends. Per the germline V gene, CDR1 is MGHRA and CDR2 is YSYEKL. The CDR3 is 19 residues long. This CDR3 is CASSQGLEGRRLANYGYTF. The CDR3, as DNA: TGCGCCAGCAGCCAAGGACTTGAGGGACGGCGTTTAGCTAACTATGGCTACACCTTC.

This chain uses TRBV6-1 with TRBJ1-2; D possibly corresponds to TRBD1 (6 bases). V shed 4 bases and J shed 7 bases, with 10 bases lying between them. Germline CDR1 MNHNS, CDR2 SASEGT. The CDR3 has 12 residues. CDR3 loop: CASSGGQSGYTF. The CDR3 region has the DNA TGTGCCAGCAGTGGCGGACAGTCTGGCTACACCTTC.

In its sample, this clone was seen once. The chain uses TRBV11-2 and TRBJ2-1, with D tentatively TRBD2 (6 bases). The CDR3 totals 15 residues. V shed 3 bases and J shed 4 bases, with 13 bases lying between them. Germline lookup yields CDR1 SGHAT and CDR2 FQNNGV. In nucleotides, the CDR3 is TGTGCCAGCAGCTTTGGGACTTTACCGTACAATGAGCAGTTCTTC. Translation gives CASSFGTLPYNEQFF.